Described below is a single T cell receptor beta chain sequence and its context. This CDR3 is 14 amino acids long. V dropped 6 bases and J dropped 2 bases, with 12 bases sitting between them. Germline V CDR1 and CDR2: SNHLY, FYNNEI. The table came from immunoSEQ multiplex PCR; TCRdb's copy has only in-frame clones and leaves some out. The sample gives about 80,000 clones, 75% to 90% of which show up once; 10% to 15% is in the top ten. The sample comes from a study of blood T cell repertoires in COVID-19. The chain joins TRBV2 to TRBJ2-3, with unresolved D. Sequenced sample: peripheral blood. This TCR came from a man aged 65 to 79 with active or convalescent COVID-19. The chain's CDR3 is CASRESPHTDTQYF. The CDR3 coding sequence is TGTGCCAGCAGAGAGTCTCCTCACACAGATACGCAGTATTTT. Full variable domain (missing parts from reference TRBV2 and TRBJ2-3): EPEVTQTPSHQVTQMGQEVILRCVPISNHLYFYWYRQILGQKVEFLVSFYNNEISEKSEIFDDQFSVERPDGSNFTLKIRSTKLEDSAMYFCASRESPHTDTQYFGPGTRLTVL.